This T cell receptor beta chain originates from a study of Tregs in tolerant kidney transplant recipients. General study results and limits: Donor-specific Treg expansion exceeded global Treg expansion in tolerant patients, suggesting antigen drive. Changing PCR primers prevented nucleotide comparison between some patients' samples.

On this clone: The target antigen is unknown.

The table came from immunoSEQ multiplex PCR; TCRdb's copy has only in-frame clones and leaves some out. The data contain tens of thousands of clones, 75% to 95% of them singletons. The CDR3 spans 14 residues. The germline CDR1 and CDR2 sequences are MNHEY and SMNVEV (reference sequence). Trimming shortened V by 5 bases and J by 6 bases, and 15 bases separated the two germline ends. The nonmyeloablative bone marrow transplants came from related graft donors, with transient mixed chimerism. The chain is built from TRBV27 and TRBJ2-3; tentatively, D is TRBD2 (5 bases). The source is a human patient who received a combined kidney and bone marrow transplant. Among the T cells, some may be from the graft donor. The sequencing used CD4+ T cells from blood (PBMCs), collected 24 months after the transplant. The CDR3 spells CASSRELAWDTQYF. The CDR3 DNA reads as TGTGCCAGCAGTCGAGAATTAGCGTGGGATACGCAGTATTTT.